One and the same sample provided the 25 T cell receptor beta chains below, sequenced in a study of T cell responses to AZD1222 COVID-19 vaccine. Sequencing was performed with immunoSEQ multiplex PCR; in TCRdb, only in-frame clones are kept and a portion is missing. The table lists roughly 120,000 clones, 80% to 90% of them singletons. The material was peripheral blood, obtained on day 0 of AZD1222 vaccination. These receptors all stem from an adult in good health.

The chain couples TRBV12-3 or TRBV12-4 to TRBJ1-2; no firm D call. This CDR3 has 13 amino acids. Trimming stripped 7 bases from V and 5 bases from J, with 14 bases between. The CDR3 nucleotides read TGTGCCAGCACATCCGTGGGAGTTTATGGCTACACCTTC. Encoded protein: CASTSVGVYGYTF.

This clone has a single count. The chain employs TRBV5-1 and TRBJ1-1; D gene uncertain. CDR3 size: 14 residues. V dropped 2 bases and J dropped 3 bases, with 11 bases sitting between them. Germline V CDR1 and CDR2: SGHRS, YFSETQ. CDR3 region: CASSFSGEYTEAFF. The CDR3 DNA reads TGCGCCAGCAGCTTCTCCGGGGAGTACACTGAAGCTTTCTTT.

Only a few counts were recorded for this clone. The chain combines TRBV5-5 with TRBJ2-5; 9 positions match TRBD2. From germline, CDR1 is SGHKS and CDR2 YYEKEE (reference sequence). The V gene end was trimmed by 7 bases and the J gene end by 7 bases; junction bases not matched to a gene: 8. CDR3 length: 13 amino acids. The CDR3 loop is CASQVLAGATQYF. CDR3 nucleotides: TGTGCCAGCCAAGTTTTAGCGGGAGCGACCCAGTACTTC.

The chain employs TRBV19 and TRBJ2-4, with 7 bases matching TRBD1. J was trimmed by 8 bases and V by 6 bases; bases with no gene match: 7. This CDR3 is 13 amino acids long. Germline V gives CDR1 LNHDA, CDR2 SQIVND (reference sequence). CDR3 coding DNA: TGTGCCAGTAGCGAGAACAGGGGCGACATTCAGTACTTC. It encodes CASSENRGDIQYF.

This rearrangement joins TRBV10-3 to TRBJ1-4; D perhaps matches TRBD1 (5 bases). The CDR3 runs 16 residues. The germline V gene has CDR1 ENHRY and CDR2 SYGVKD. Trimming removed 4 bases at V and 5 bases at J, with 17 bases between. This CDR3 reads CAISAQTGGPNEKLFF. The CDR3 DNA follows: TGTGCCATCAGTGCTCAAACAGGTGGGCCGAATGAAAAACTGTTTTTT.

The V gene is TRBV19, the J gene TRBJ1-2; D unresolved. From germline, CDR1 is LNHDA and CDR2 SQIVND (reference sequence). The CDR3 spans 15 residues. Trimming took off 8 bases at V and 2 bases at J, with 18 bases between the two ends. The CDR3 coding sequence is TGTGCCAGTTCCCCGCGCACCGGACGAAACTATGGCTACACCTTC. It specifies CASSPRTGRNYGYTF.

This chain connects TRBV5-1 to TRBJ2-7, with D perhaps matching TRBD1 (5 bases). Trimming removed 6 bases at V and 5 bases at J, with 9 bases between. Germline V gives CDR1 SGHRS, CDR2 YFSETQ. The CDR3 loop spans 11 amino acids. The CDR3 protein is CASKQANEQYF. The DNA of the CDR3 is TGCGCCAGCAAACAGGCAAACGAGCAGTACTTC.

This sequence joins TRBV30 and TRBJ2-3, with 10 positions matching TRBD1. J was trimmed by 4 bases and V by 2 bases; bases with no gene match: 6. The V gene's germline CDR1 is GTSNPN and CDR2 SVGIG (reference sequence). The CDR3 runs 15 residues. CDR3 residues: CAWSPGQGLSDTQYF. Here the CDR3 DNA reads TGTGCCTGGAGTCCGGGACAGGGGCTTTCAGATACGCAGTATTTT.

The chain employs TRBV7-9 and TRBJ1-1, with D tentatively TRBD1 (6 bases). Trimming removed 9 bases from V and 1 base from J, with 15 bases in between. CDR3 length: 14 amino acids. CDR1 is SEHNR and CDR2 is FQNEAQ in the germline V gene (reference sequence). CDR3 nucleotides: TGTGCCAGTAGTAAGGGGGAAACGAACACTGAAGCTTTCTTT. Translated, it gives CASSKGETNTEAFF.

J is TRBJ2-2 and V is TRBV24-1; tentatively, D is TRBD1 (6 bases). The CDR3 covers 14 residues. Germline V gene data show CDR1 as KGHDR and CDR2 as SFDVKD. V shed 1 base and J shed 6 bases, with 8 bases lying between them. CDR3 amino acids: CATSDLGGPGELFF. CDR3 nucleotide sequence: TGTGCCACCAGTGATTTAGGGGGTCCCGGGGAGCTGTTTTTT.

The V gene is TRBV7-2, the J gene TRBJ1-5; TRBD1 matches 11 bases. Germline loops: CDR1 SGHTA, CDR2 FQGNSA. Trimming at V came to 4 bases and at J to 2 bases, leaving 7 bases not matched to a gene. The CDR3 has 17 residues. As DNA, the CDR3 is TGTGCCAGCAGCTACGGGACAGGGGGATTCGGCAATCAGCCCCAGCATTTT. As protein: CASSYGTGGFGNQPQHF.

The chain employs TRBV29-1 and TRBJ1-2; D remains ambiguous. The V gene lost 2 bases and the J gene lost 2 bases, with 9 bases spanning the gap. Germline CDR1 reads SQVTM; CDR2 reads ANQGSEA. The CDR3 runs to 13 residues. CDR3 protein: CSVELFANYGYTF. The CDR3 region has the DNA TGCAGCGTTGAACTATTTGCGAACTATGGCTACACCTTC. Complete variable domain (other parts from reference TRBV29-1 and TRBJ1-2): SAVISQKPSRDICQRGTSLTIQCQVDSQVTMMFWYRQQPGQSLTLIATANQGSEATYESGFVIDKFPISRPNLTFSTLTVSNMSPEDSSIYLCSVELFANYGYTFGSGTRLTVV.

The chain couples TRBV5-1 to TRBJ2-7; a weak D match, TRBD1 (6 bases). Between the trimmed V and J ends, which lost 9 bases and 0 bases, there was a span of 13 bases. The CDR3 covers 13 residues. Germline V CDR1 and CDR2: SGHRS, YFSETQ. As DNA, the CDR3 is TGCGCCACCCACAGGGAACCCTCCTACGAGCAGTACTTC. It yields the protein CATHREPSYEQYF. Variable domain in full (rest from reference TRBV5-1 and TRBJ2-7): KAGVTQTPRYLIKTRGQQVTLSCSPISGHRSVSWYQQTPGQGLQFLFEYFSETQRNKGNFPGRFSGRQFSNSRSEMNVSTLELGDSALYLCATHREPSYEQYFGPGTRLTVT.

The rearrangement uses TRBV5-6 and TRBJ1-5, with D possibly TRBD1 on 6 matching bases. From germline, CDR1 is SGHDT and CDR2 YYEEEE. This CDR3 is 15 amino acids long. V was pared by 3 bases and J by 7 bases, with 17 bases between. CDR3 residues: CASSSAGTLEQPQHF. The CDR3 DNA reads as TGTGCCAGCAGCTCGGCCGGGACACTCGAGCAGCCCCAGCATTTT.

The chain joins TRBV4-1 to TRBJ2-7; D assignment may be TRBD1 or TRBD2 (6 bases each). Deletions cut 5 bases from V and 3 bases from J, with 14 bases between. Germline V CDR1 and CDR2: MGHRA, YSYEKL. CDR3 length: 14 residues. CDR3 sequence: CASSGGTQSYEQYF. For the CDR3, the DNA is TGCGCCAGCAGCGGGGGGACACAGAGCTACGAGCAGTACTTC.

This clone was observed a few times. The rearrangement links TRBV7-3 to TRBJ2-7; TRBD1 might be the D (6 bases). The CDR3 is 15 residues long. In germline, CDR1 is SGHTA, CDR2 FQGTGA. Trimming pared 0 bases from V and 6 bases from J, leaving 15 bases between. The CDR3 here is CASSLTPTGALEQYF. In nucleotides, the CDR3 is TGTGCCAGCAGCTTAACCCCGACAGGCGCCCTCGAGCAGTACTTC. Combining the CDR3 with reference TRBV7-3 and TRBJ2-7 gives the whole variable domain GAGVSQTPSNKVTEKGKYVELRCDPISGHTALYWYRQSLGQGPEFLIYFQGTGAADDSGLPNDRFFAVRPEGSVSTLKIQRTERGDSAVYLCASSLTPTGALEQYFGPGTRLTVT.

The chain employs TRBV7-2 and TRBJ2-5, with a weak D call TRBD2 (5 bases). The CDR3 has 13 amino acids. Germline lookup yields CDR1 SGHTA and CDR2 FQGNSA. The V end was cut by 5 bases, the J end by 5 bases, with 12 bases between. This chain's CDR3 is CASSASREETQYF. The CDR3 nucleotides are TGTGCCAGCAGCGCGTCTAGGGAGGAGACCCAGTACTTC.

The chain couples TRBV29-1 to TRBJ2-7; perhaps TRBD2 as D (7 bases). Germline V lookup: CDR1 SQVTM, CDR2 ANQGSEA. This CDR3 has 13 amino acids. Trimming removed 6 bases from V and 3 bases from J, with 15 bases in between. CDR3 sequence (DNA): TGCAGCGTCCGAGCGGGACACAACTACGAGCAGTACTTC. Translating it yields CSVRAGHNYEQYF.

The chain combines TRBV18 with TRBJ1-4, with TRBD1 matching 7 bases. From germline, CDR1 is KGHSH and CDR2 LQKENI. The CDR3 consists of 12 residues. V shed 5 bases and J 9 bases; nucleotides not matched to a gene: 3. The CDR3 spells CASSGDSQKLFF. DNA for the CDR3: TGTGCCAGCTCAGGGGACAGCCAAAAACTGTTTTTT.

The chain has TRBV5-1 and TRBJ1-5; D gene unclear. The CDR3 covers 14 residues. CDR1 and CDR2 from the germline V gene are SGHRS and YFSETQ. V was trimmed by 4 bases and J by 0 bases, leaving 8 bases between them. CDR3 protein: CASSLDISNQPQHF. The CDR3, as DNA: TGCGCCAGCAGCCTAGACATTAGCAATCAGCCCCAGCATTTT.

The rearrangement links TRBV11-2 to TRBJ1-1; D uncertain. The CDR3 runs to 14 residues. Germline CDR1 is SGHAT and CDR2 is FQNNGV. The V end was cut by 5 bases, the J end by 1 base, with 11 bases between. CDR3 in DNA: TGTGCCAGCAGCCCCCCCGGACCGAACACTGAAGCTTTCTTT. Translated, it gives CASSPPGPNTEAFF.

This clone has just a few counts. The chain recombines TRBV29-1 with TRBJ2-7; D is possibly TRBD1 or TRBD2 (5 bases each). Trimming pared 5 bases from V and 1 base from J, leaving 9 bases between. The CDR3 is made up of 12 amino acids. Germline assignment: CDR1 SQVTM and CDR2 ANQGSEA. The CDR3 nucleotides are TGCAGCGTTTCTGAGGGGTCCTACGAGCAGTACTTC. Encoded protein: CSVSEGSYEQYF.

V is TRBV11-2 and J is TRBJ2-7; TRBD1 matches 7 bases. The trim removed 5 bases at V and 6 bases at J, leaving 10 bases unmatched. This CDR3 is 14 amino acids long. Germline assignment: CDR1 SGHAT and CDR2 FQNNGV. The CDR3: CASSQIQGFGEQYF. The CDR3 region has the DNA TGTGCCAGCAGCCAAATACAGGGGTTCGGCGAGCAGTACTTC.

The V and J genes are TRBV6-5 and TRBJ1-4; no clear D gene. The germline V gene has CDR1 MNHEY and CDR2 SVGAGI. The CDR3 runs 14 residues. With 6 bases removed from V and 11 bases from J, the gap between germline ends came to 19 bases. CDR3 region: CASRASGEVVKLFF. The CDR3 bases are TGTGCCAGCAGGGCCAGCGGCGAGGTTGTGAAACTGTTTTTT.

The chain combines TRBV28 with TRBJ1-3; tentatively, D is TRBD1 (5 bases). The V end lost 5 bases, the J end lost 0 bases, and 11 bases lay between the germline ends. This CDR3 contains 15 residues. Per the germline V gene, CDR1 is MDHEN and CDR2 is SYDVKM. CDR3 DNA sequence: TGTGCCAGCAGTGGGGGTGGGGGCTCTGGAAACACCATATATTTT. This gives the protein CASSGGGGSGNTIYF.